This T cell receptor (beta chain) was identified in a study of OX40 agonist ivuxolimab in advanced cancers. Background on the study: Patients were treated with intravenous ivuxolimab, dosed at 0.01 to 10 mg/kg and infused every 2 weeks. Earlier anti-PD-1, anti-PD-L1 or anti-CTLA-4 therapy was permitted; about 39% had received some. A partial response was reached by three patients: one with hepatocellular carcinoma and two with cutaneous melanoma.

Trimming at V came to 3 bases and at J to 8 bases, leaving 8 bases not matched to a gene. This CDR3 comprises 14 residues. Germline V lookup: CDR1 GTSNPN, CDR2 SVGIG (reference sequence). The table came from immunoSEQ multiplex PCR; TCRdb's copy has only in-frame clones and leaves some out. The sample includes roughly 100,000 clones, 92% of them seen just once. The source of this sequence is an adult with an advanced solid tumor such as melanoma, head and neck, liver or kidney cancer. The starting material was CD4+ or CD8+ T cells sorted from blood, obtained in a trial of the OX40 agonist ivuxolimab. V and J are TRBV30 and TRBJ1-4, with 8 bases fitting TRBD1. The CDR3 DNA follows: TGTGCCTGGAGCGGGGACCCAGGGGGCGAAAAACTGTTTTTT. Protein product: CAWSGDPGGEKLFF.